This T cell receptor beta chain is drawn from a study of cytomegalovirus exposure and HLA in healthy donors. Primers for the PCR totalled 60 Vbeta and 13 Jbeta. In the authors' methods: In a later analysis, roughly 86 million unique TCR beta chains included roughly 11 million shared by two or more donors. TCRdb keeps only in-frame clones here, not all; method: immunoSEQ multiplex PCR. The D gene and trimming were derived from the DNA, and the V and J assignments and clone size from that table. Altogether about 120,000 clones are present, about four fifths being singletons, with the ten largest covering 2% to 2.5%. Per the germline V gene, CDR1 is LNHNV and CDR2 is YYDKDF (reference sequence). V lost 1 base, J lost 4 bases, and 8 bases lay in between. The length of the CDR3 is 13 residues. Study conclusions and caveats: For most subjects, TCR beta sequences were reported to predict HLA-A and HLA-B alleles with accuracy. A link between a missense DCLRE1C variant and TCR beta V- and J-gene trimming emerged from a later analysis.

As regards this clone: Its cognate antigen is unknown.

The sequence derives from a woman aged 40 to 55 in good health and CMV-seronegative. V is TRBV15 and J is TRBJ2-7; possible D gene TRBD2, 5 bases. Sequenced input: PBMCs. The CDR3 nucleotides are TGTGCCACCAGCAGAGCGGGGATTTACGAGCAGTACTTC. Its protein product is CATSRAGIYEQYF.